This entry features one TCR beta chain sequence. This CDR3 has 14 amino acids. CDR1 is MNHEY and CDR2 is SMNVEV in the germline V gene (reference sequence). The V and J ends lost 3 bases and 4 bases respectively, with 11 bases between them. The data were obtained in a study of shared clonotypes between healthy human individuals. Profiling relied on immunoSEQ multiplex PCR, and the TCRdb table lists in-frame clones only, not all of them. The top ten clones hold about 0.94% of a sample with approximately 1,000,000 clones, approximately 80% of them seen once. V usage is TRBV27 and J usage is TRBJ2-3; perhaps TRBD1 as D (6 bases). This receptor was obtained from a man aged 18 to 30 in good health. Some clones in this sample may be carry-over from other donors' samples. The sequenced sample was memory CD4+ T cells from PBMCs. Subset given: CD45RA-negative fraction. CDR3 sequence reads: CASSFVAGADTQYF. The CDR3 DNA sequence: TGTGCCAGCAGTTTCGTCGCAGGGGCAGATACGCAGTATTTT.